These 22 T cell receptor beta chains came from one sample sequenced in a study of blood T cell repertoires in COVID-19. Measured with immunoSEQ multiplex PCR; TCRdb has only the in-frame clones, and not every one. The sample records roughly 150,000 clones, about 87% being singletons. Material: PBMCs or T cells enriched from blood (not recorded which). The receptors were sampled from a man between 50 and 59 years old in a cohort exposed to, infected with or recovered from COVID-19 (not recorded which).

J is TRBJ1-3 and V is TRBV4-1; perhaps TRBD1 as D (5 bases). The CDR3 runs 15 residues. V gave up 1 base and J gave up 1 base, with 8 bases separating them. Germline V gene lookup returns CDR1 MGHRA and CDR2 YSYEKL. CDR3 coding DNA: TGCGCCAGCAGCCAAGTTACAGGATCTGGAAACACCATATATTTT. Its protein product is CASSQVTGSGNTIYF.

The chain employs TRBV6-5 and TRBJ1-2; the match to TRBD1 covers 11 bases. The V gene end was trimmed by 2 bases and the J gene end by 7 bases; junction bases not matched to a gene: 3. The CDR3 sequence is 14 residues long. Looked up from germline, CDR1 is MNHEY and CDR2 is SVGAGI. The CDR3: CASSYTGTGGGYTF. DNA of the CDR3: TGTGCCAGCAGTTACACCGGGACAGGGGGTGGCTACACCTTC.

The chain has TRBV5-4 and TRBJ2-5, with 10 nucleotides matching TRBD2. Germline CDR1 and CDR2: SGHNT and YYREEE (reference sequence). V was pared by 5 bases and J by 5 bases, with 9 bases of the junction left unmatched. The CDR3 is 15 residues long. The CDR3 is CASRTGTSEVETQYF. As DNA, the CDR3 is TGTGCCAGCAGGACCGGGACTAGCGAAGTGGAGACCCAGTACTTC.

The V call is TRBV12-3 or TRBV12-4, the J call TRBJ2-1, with D unclear. This CDR3 spans 11 amino acids. Between the trimmed V and J ends, which lost 4 bases and 4 bases, there was a span of 2 bases. CDR3 DNA sequence: TGTGCCAGCAGTTCTTACAATGAGCAGTTCTTC. Protein product: CASSSYNEQFF.

Worth noting for this clone: The same CDR3 arises from other DNA sequences in this sample as well. The CDR3 reads CASSWTSGSYEQYF. The CDR3 nucleotides are TGTGCCAGCAGCTGGACTAGCGGGAGCTACGAGCAGTACTTC. The chain joins TRBV7-2 to TRBJ2-7; 13 nucleotides align to TRBD2. Per the germline V gene, CDR1 is SGHTA and CDR2 is FQGNSA. V was pared by 4 bases and J by 3 bases, with 0 bases of the junction left unmatched. The length of the CDR3 is 14 residues.

The chain recombines TRBV12-3 or TRBV12-4 with TRBJ2-7; 8 bases match TRBD2. Trimming removed 5 bases from V and 5 bases from J; junction bases left unmatched: 5. CDR3 length: 13 residues. DNA for the CDR3: TGTGCCAGCAGTGGACTAGCAGGGGACGAGCAGTACTTC. Its translation is CASSGLAGDEQYF.

The chain combines TRBV19 with TRBJ2-5; a weak D match, TRBD1 (6 bases). CDR3 length: 14 residues. V lost 5 bases, J lost 2 bases, and 12 bases lay in between. Germline V gene lookup returns CDR1 LNHDA and CDR2 SQIVND (reference sequence). In DNA form, the CDR3 reads TGTGCCAGTAGTGCACAGGGTGGGCAAGAGACCCAGTACTTC. It yields the protein CASSAQGGQETQYF.

The chain recombines TRBV5-1 with TRBJ1-2; 11 bases agree with TRBD1. CDR1 is SGHRS, CDR2 YFSETQ, per germline. V dropped 2 bases and J dropped 5; count of bases not matched to a gene: 8. The CDR3 is made up of 16 amino acids. The CDR3 region is CASSFQPGQGVYGYTF. In DNA form, the CDR3 reads TGCGCCAGCAGCTTTCAACCGGGACAGGGGGTTTATGGCTACACCTTC. The entire variable domain, with the rest obtained from reference TRBV5-1 and TRBJ1-2, is as follows: KAGVTQTPRYLIKTRGQQVTLSCSPISGHRSVSWYQQTPGQGLQFLFEYFSETQRNKGNFPGRFSGRQFSNSRSEMNVSTLELGDSALYLCASSFQPGQGVYGYTFGSGTRLTVV.

The chain is built from TRBV29-1 and TRBJ2-7, with D perhaps matching TRBD1 (6 bases). Germline values: CDR1 SQVTM, CDR2 ANQGSEA. The CDR3 sequence is 12 residues long. The ends were cut back, 1 base at V and 2 bases at J, with 6 bases in the middle. CDR3 sequence (DNA): TGCAGCGTTGAAGGGACAGCCTACGAGCAGTACTTC. This codes for CSVEGTAYEQYF.

The chain recombines TRBV29-1 with TRBJ1-2; no firm D call. Germline CDR1 is SQVTM and CDR2 is ANQGSEA. V was shortened by 6 bases and J by 8 bases, with 22 bases between the two germline ends. This CDR3 spans 14 amino acids. This chain's CDR3 is CSVSGIPGSYGYTF. CDR3 in DNA: TGCAGCGTCAGCGGGATCCCCGGCTCCTACGGCTACACCTTC.

This chain's CDR3 is CASSQIAGDYEQYF. The CDR3 DNA is TGTGCCAGCAGCCAAATAGCGGGAGATTACGAGCAGTACTTC. The V call is TRBV14, the J call TRBJ2-7; 9 bases match TRBD2. This CDR3 contains 14 residues. Germline CDR1 SGHDN, CDR2 FVKESK. V shed 2 bases and J 4 bases; nucleotides not matched to a gene: 3.

The CDR3 nucleotides are TGTGCCAGCAGTTTGTTGACTACCTCCGAGCAGTACTTC. Translating gives CASSLLTTSEQYF. J is TRBJ2-7 and V is TRBV28; D might be TRBD2 (5 bases). Germline lookup yields CDR1 MDHEN and CDR2 SYDVKM. The CDR3 runs 13 residues. The V and J ends lost 3 bases and 6 bases respectively, with 12 bases between them.

This clone has just a few counts. The V call is TRBV10-3, the J call TRBJ1-6, with D possibly TRBD1 on 6 matching bases. This CDR3 has 15 residues. Germline V lookup: CDR1 ENHRY, CDR2 SYGVKD. Trimming pared 2 bases from V and 10 bases from J, leaving 15 bases between. This CDR3 reads CAISEGGTSASPLHF. The DNA for the CDR3 is TGTGCCATCAGTGAGGGGGGCACCTCGGCGTCACCCCTCCACTTT.

CDR3 residues: CASSTGVHEQYF. As DNA, the CDR3 is TGTGCCAGCAGCACAGGGGTCCACGAGCAGTACTTC. The chain combines TRBV11-3 with TRBJ2-7, with 7 bases that match TRBD1. Germline CDR1 SGHNT, CDR2 YENEEA. The CDR3 sequence is 12 residues long. The J segment lost 5 bases and the V segment lost 5 bases, leaving 3 bases of the junction unmatched.

The V gene is TRBV9, the J gene TRBJ2-5; 10 bases map to TRBD2. The V gene end was trimmed by 3 bases and the J gene end by 4 bases; junction bases not matched to a gene: 0. From germline, CDR1 is SGDLS and CDR2 YYNGEE. This CDR3 is 13 amino acids long. The CDR3 spells CASSGTSGETQYF. The CDR3 DNA reads as TGTGCCAGCAGCGGGACTAGCGGAGAGACCCAGTACTTC.

This clone was observed once. The chain joins TRBV6-1 to TRBJ2-7; 9 bases are shared with TRBD2. The CDR3 has 15 residues. V was pared by 6 bases and J by 0 bases, with 6 bases of the junction left unmatched. CDR1 and CDR2 from the germline V gene are MNHNS and SASEGT. The CDR3 reads CASRGNSGGSYEQYF. In DNA form, the CDR3 reads TGTGCCAGCAGGGGGAATAGCGGGGGCTCCTACGAGCAGTACTTC.

This chain joins TRBV10-3 and TRBJ2-7; the D gene is possibly TRBD1 (6 bases). CDR3 length: 19 residues. Deletions cut 6 bases from V and 0 bases from J, with 27 bases between. Germline values: CDR1 ENHRY, CDR2 SYGVKD. CDR3 loop: CAISRPTSRQDLSSYEQYF. CDR3 bases: TGTGCCATCAGCCGACCTACATCACGACAGGACTTGTCCTCCTACGAGCAGTACTTC.

The chain recombines TRBV7-8 with TRBJ2-1, with 8 bases aligning to TRBD2. Looked up from germline, CDR1 is SGHVS and CDR2 is FQNEAQ. This CDR3 region has 15 residues. V lost 5 bases, J lost 5 bases, and 8 bases stayed unmatched. CDR3 region: CASSAPWRGDNEQFF. The CDR3 DNA reads TGTGCCAGCAGCGCCCCGTGGCGGGGGGACAATGAGCAGTTCTTC.

The rearrangement joins TRBV16 to TRBJ2-7; TRBD1 aligns across 8 bases. J was trimmed by 1 base and V by 3 bases; bases with no gene match: 5. This CDR3 contains 15 residues. Looked up from germline, CDR1 is KGHSY and CDR2 is FQNENV. The CDR3 nucleotides are TGTGCCAGCAGCCAGACTTGGACAGGGTCCTACGAGCAGTACTTC. This sequence encodes CASSQTWTGSYEQYF.

This clone occurred a few times. The CDR3 protein is CASSIVMGRTEAFF. The CDR3 DNA follows: TGTGCCAGTAGTATTGTGATGGGCCGCACTGAAGCTTTCTTT. The chain is built from TRBV19 and TRBJ1-1; D is uncertain. Germline CDR1 reads LNHDA; CDR2 reads SQIVND (reference sequence). The CDR3 is made up of 14 amino acids. Trimming left V 3 bases short and J 4 bases short, with 12 bases between.

The chain combines TRBV14 with TRBJ1-4; D gene ambiguous. The germline V gene encodes CDR1 SGHDN and CDR2 FVKESK. The V end lost 0 bases, the J end lost 14 bases, and 10 bases lay between the germline ends. CDR3 size: 12 residues. The CDR3 is CASSQERQRLFF. In DNA form, the CDR3 reads TGTGCCAGCAGCCAAGAGCGCCAGAGGCTGTTTTTT.

This clone was recorded a few times. This chain connects TRBV19 to TRBJ2-7, with 7 bases that match TRBD1. The length of the CDR3 is 14 residues. Germline CDR1 LNHDA, CDR2 SQIVND (reference sequence). With 4 bases clipped from V and 5 bases from J, the junction kept 8 bases outside the gene matches. This CDR3 is CASSRATGPHEQYF. In DNA, the CDR3 is TGTGCCAGTAGTAGAGCGACAGGGCCCCACGAGCAGTACTTC. Supplemented by reference TRBV19 and TRBJ2-7, the full variable domain reads DGGITQSPKYLFRKEGQNVTLSCEQNLNHDAMYWYRQDPGQGLRLIYYSQIVNDFQKGDIAEGYSVSREKKESFPLTVTSAQKNPTAFYLCASSRATGPHEQYFGPGTRLTVT.